These T cell receptor beta chains were read from a single sample in a study of type 1 regulatory T cells. What these receptors recognize is not known. A single record per CDR3 protein comes from TCRdb applying MiXCR to the reads. The repertoire holds some 71,000 distinct CDR3 sequences, with 20% as singletons. Source material: cultured type 1 regulatory T (Tr1) cells, either the whole culture or a sorted fraction (not recorded which). The origin of the receptors is a human donor in good health. The CDR3 runs from the conserved cysteine through the conserved F or W. The D gene is left open where the match is weak. Expanded clones are given a class, and other clones once, few, many or no size at all.

j_call	v_call	clone_size	d_call	cdr3_nt	cdr3_aa
TRBJ1-1	TRBV19	NA	NA	TGTGCCAGTAGTCTTCGGCTGGGCGCTGAAGCTTTCTTT	CASSLRLGAEAFF
TRBJ1-5	TRBV12-3/TRBV12-4	few	NA	TGTGCCAGCAGTTTCTCGGCAGGGAATCAGCCCCAGCATTTT	CASSFSAGNQPQHF
TRBJ1-2	TRBV12-3/TRBV12-4	NA	NA	TGTGCCAGCAGTTTGAGACATTCCAACTATGGCTACACCTTC	CASSLRHSNYGYTF
TRBJ2-7	TRBV20-1	NA	NA	TGCAGTTTTGACAAGGGAGGCGAGCAGTACTTC	CSFDKGGEQYF
TRBJ2-5	TRBV5-1	NA	TRBD2	TGCGCCAGCAGCTCCAGACCCGGACTAGCGGAACAAGAGACCCAGTACTTC	CASSSRPGLAEQETQYF
TRBJ2-7	TRBV29-1	NA	TRBD2	TGCGGCGTTGGACTAGCGGGAGCGGTCGAGCAGTACTTC	CGVGLAGAVEQYF
TRBJ2-2	TRBV10-3	few	TRBD2	TGTGCCATCAGCGGGGGACTAGCGGCGAACACCGGGGAGCTGTTTTTT	CAISGGLAANTGELFF
TRBJ1-2	TRBV7-2	few	TRBD1	TGTGCCAGCAGCTTAGACGTAGGCTTGGCACAGGGGATGACCACTCGTGGCTACACCTTC	CASSLDVGLAQGMTTRGYTF
TRBJ2-7	TRBV5-1	NA	NA	TGCGCCAGCAGAATGAGGGAGACTTCCTACGAGCAGTACTTC	CASRMRETSYEQYF
TRBJ2-7	TRBV10-3	NA	TRBD1	TGTGCCATCAGTTCGGGACAGGGGCCGGCCGAGCAGTACTTC	CAISSGQGPAEQYF
TRBJ2-1	TRBV20-1	few	NA	TGCAGTGCCCCTCTGGGCTCCTACAATGAGCAGTTCTTC	CSAPLGSYNEQFF
TRBJ1-2	TRBV5-6	NA	NA	TGTGCCAGCAGCTTGCCAGGTCGAGGCTATGGCTACACCTTC	CASSLPGRGYGYTF
TRBJ1-1	TRBV12-3/TRBV12-4	once	NA	TGTGCCAGCAGCCCTACAGGGATCACTGAAGCTTTCTTT	CASSPTGITEAFF
TRBJ1-2	TRBV12-3/TRBV12-4	few	TRBD1	TGTGCCAGCAGTCGATGGACAGGGGGTGGCTACACCTTC	CASSRWTGGGYTF
TRBJ2-7	TRBV7-2	medium-sized	TRBD1	TGTGCCAGCAGCTACCAGGGACAGCTAAATATTTACGAGCAGTACTTC	CASSYQGQLNIYEQYF
TRBJ2-1	TRBV24-1	NA	NA	TGTGCCACCAGTGATTTTCGGACGGGGTACAATGAGCAGTTCTTC	CATSDFRTGYNEQFF
TRBJ2-3	TRBV12-3/TRBV12-4	NA	NA	TGTGCCAGCAGTTTGGATACGCAGTATTTT	CASSLDTQYF
TRBJ2-7	TRBV29-1	few	NA	TGCAGCGTCCCCGTGGAGCCCACCTACGAGCAGTACTTC	CSVPVEPTYEQYF
TRBJ1-3	TRBV20-1	few	NA	TGCAGTGCGCAAGACTCTGGAAACACCATATATTTT	CSAQDSGNTIYF
TRBJ2-3	TRBV20-1	few	NA	TGCAGTGCTAGTCAGGTGGGGGCATCCACAGATACGCAGTATTTT	CSASQVGASTDTQYF
TRBJ1-6	TRBV2	NA	TRBD1	TGTGCCAGCCATGGAGGACAGGGGAATTCACCCCTCCACTTT	CASHGGQGNSPLHF
TRBJ1-5	TRBV12-3/TRBV12-4	NA	NA	TGTGCCAGCAGCGCCAATCAGCCCCAGCATTTT	CASSANQPQHF
TRBJ2-2	TRBV2	NA	TRBD2	TGTGCCTGCAGCTGGACTAGCGGGACTCCCGGGGAGCTGTTTTTT	CACSWTSGTPGELFF
TRBJ1-5	TRBV20-1	NA	TRBD1	TGCAGTGCCAGGGACAGGCCCTATCAGCCCCAGCATTTT	CSARDRPYQPQHF
TRBJ2-7	TRBV5-1	few	NA	TGCGCCAGCAGCTTTGCACAGCCAGATACCGAGCAGTACTTC	CASSFAQPDTEQYF
TRBJ1-1	TRBV5-1	NA	NA	TGCGCCAGCAGCCTGACAGCGAACACTGAAGCTTTCTTT	CASSLTANTEAFF
TRBJ2-5	TRBV5-1	few	TRBD2	TGCGCCAGCAGCCCCGGGACTAGAATTGGGGAGACCCAGTACTTC	CASSPGTRIGETQYF
TRBJ1-2	TRBV9	NA	NA	TGTGCCAGCAGTCACCCTCCCTATGGCTACACCTTC	CASSHPPYGYTF
TRBJ1-2	TRBV3-1	NA	NA	TGTGCCAGCAACGCCCGGGACAAAGCTGGTGGCTACACCTTC	CASNARDKAGGYTF
TRBJ2-1	TRBV5-1	NA	NA	TGCGCCAGCAGCTTTAATCGGTTTGAGCAGTTCTTC	CASSFNRFEQFF
TRBJ2-7	TRBV21-1	NA	NA	TGTGCCAGCAGCAAAGCGTCCGGACTAGCGGTCTACGAGCAGTACTTC	CASSKASGLAVYEQYF
TRBJ2-5	TRBV7-9	few	NA	TGTGCCAGCAGACCTAGCGTCCGACAAGAGACCCAGTACTTC	CASRPSVRQETQYF
TRBJ1-1	TRBV9	NA	NA	TGTGCCAGCAGCGTAGCTACCTATACTGAAGCTTTCTTT	CASSVATYTEAFF
TRBJ2-2	TRBV5-5	few	NA	TGTGCCAGCAGCTTGTTTTCGGTGAACACCGGGGAGCTGTTTTTT	CASSLFSVNTGELFF
TRBJ2-1	TRBV7-8	few	TRBD2	TGTGCCAGCAGCTTTTTCCTAGCGGGAGGGGGTGAGCAGTTCTTC	CASSFFLAGGGEQFF
TRBJ2-1	TRBV3-1	NA	TRBD2	TGTGCCAGCAGCCAAGGCGGGACTAGCGGGGTCAATGAGCAGTTCTTC	CASSQGGTSGVNEQFF
TRBJ2-5	TRBV7-2	many	TRBD2	TGTGCCAGCAGCTTAGTAGCGGGGTACCAAGAGACCCAGTACTTC	CASSLVAGYQETQYF